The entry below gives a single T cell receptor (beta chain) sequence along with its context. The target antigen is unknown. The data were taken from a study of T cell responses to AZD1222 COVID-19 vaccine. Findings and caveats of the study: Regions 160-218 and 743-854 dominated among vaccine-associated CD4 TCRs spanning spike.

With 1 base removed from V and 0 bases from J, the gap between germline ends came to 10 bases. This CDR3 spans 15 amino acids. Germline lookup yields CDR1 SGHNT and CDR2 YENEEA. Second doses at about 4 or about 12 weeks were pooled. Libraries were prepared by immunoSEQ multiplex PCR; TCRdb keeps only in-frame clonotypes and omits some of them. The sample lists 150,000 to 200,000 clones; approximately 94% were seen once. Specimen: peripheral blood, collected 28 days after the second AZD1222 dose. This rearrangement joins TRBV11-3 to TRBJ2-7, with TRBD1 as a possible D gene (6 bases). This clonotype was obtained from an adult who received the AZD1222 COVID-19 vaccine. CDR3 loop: CASSLGTGFSYEQYF. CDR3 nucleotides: TGTGCCAGCAGCTTAGGTACAGGGTTCTCCTACGAGCAGTACTTC.